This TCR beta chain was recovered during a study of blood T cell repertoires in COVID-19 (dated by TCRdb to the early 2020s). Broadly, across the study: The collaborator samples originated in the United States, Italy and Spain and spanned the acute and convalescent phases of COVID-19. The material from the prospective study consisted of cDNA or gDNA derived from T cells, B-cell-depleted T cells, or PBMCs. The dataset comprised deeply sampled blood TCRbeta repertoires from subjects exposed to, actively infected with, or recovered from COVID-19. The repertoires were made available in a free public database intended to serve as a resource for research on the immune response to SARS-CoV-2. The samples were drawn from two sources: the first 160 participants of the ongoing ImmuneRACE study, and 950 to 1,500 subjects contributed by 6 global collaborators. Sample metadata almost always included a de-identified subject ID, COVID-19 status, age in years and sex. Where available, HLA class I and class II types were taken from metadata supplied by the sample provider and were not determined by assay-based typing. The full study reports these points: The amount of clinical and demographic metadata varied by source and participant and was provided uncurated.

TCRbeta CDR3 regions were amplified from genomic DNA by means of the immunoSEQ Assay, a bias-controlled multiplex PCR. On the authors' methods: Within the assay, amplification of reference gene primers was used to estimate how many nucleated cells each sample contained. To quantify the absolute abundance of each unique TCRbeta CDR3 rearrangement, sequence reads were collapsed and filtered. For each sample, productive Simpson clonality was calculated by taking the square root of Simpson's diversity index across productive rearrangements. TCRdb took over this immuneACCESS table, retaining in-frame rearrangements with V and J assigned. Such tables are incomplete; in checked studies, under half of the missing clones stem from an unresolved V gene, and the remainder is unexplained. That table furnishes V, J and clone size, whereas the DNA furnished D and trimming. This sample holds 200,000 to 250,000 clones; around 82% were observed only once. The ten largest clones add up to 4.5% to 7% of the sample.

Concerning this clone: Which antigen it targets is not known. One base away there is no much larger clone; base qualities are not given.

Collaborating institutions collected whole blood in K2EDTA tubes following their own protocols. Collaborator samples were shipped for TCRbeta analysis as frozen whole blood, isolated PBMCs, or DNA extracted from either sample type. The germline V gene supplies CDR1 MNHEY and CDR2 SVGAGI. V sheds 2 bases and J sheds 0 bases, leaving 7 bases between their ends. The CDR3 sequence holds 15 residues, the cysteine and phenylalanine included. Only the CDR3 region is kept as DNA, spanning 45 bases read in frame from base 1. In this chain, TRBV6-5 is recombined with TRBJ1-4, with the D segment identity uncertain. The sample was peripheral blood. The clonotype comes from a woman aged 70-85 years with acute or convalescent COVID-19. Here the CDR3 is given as CASSYSGTTNEKLFF. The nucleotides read TGTGCCAGCAGTTACAGCGGGACAACTAATGAAAAACTGTTTTTT.